The 30 T cell receptor beta chains in this list originate from one sample, sequenced in a study of preoperative IRX-2 immunotherapy in early breast cancer. Specified treatment: preoperative locoregional IRX-2 cytokine immunotherapy. Method: immunoSEQ multiplex PCR; TCRdb's copy keeps in-frame clones and lacks some. The sample has approximately 31,000 clones, approximately 89% seen once. The sample here was tumor tissue, taken after IRX-2 immunotherapy. The receptors derive from a human donor with breast cancer.

This sequence joins TRBV11-3 and TRBJ2-5; TRBD2 matches 11 bases. V gave up 4 bases and J gave up 5 bases; unmatched junction bases: 6. This CDR3 is 15 amino acids long. Germline CDR1 is SGHNT and CDR2 is YENEEA. CDR3 loop: CASSSGLAVRETQYF. The CDR3 DNA reads TGTGCCAGCAGCTCGGGACTAGCGGTTCGGGAGACCCAGTACTTC.

The J gene is TRBJ2-7, the V gene TRBV11-3, with D maybe TRBD2 (6 bases). Between the trimmed V and J ends, which lost 5 bases and 9 bases, there was a span of 20 bases. The germline CDR1 and CDR2 sequences are SGHNT and YENEEA. The CDR3 totals 14 residues. CDR3 coding DNA: TGTGCCAGCAGCCTCCGGGACTGGCCGGGTGGGCAGTACTTC. It yields the protein CASSLRDWPGGQYF.

The chain recombines TRBV10-3 with TRBJ1-1, with D tentatively TRBD1 (5 bases). Per the germline V gene, CDR1 is ENHRY and CDR2 is SYGVKD. This CDR3 is 14 amino acids long. V gave up 2 bases and J gave up 1 base, with 8 bases separating them. The chain's CDR3 is CAISETGPNTEAFF. The CDR3 bases are TGTGCCATCAGTGAGACAGGACCGAACACTGAAGCTTTCTTT.

This chain links TRBV18 with TRBJ2-7; a weak D match, TRBD2 (6 bases). Trimming removed 2 bases at V and 6 bases at J, with 11 bases between. Per germline, CDR1 KGHSH and CDR2 LQKENI. CDR3 length equals 13 residues. This CDR3 reads CASSPGTLGEQYV. DNA for the CDR3: TGTGCCAGCTCACCAGGGACTCTCGGCGAGCAGTACGTC.

The rearrangement joins TRBV11-3 to TRBJ2-5; maybe TRBD2 (5 bases). Germline CDR1 is SGHNT and CDR2 is YENEEA. The V end lost 5 bases, the J end lost 5 bases, and 15 bases lay between the germline ends. The CDR3 consists of 14 residues. The CDR3 DNA reads TGTGCCAGCAGCCTGGCCCCTAGCAAGGAGACCCAGTACTTC. The encoded protein is CASSLAPSKETQYF.

The rearrangement uses TRBV11-3 and TRBJ2-2; 10 positions match TRBD1. The CDR3 has 14 amino acids. The V and J ends lost 5 bases and 5 bases, in that order; junction bases with no gene match: 2. Germline V gives CDR1 SGHNT, CDR2 YENEEA. CDR3 in DNA: TGTGCCAGCAGCCGGGGACAGGGGACCGGGGAGCTGTTTTTT. Protein sequence: CASSRGQGTGELFF. Together with reference TRBV11-3 and TRBJ2-2, the CDR3 gives the full variable domain: EAGVVQSPRYKIIEKKQPVAFWCNPISGHNTLYWYLQNLGQGPELLIRYENEEAVDDSQLPKDRFSAERLKGVDSTLKIQPAELGDSAVYLCASSRGQGTGELFFGEGSRLTVL.

The chain links TRBV6-8 to TRBJ2-2; 9 nucleotides match TRBD1. The germline V gene encodes CDR1 MNHGY and CDR2 SAAAGT. This CDR3 has 14 amino acids. Germline trimming cut 8 bases from V and 7 bases from J; bases unmatched to any gene: 8. The CDR3 is CASEGTGRGGELFF. The CDR3 nucleotides read TGTGCCAGCGAAGGGACAGGGAGAGGCGGGGAGCTGTTTTTT.

CDR3 bases: TGTGCCAGCAGTTACAGTCGGGGAGATGGCTACACCTTC. Encoded protein: CASSYSRGDGYTF. The chain combines TRBV6-4 with TRBJ1-2; no firm D call. V was shortened by 5 bases and J by 6 bases, with 13 bases between the two germline ends. This CDR3 contains 13 residues. Germline V gene lookup returns CDR1 MRHNA and CDR2 SNTAGT.

The chain has TRBV28 and TRBJ2-1; D is perhaps TRBD1 (6 bases). Germline CDR1 and CDR2: MDHEN and SYDVKM. The germline V and J ends were trimmed by 2 bases and 3 bases, with 14 bases remaining between them. The CDR3 totals 16 residues. Here the CDR3 reads CASSLGSGAYYNEQFF. As DNA, the CDR3 is TGTGCCAGCAGTTTAGGATCAGGGGCTTACTACAATGAGCAGTTCTTC.

As for this clone: Relative to the germline gene, one junction end is altered; a read error may explain this. The V and J genes are TRBV6-8 and TRBJ1-2, with 7 nucleotides matching TRBD1. The germline gives CDR1 MNHGY, CDR2 SAAAGT. The CDR3 is made up of 14 amino acids. CDR3 in amino acids: CAISVSGQESWFTF. As DNA, the CDR3 is TGTGCCATCAGTGTATCCGGACAGGAGTCTTGGTTCACCTTC.

This clone was observed once. The rearrangement links TRBV1 to TRBJ1-1; TRBD1, as called in the table, went unchecked against the DNA. TRBV1 constitutes a pseudogene. This CDR3 has 14 residues. The DNA of the CDR3 is TGCGCCAGCAGCTATAGGGGGCAGGGCACTGAAGCTTTCTTT. Its protein product is CASSYRGQGTEAFF.

This clone has more than one count but fewer than ten. This chain links TRBV4-1 with TRBJ1-4; 7 nucleotides agree with TRBD1. This CDR3 spans 15 amino acids. The V and J ends lost 1 base and 5 bases, in that order; junction bases with no gene match: 4. Germline lookup yields CDR1 MGHRA and CDR2 YSYEKL. CDR3 residues: CASSQGGQRNEKLFF. The CDR3 DNA is TGCGCCAGCAGCCAAGGGGGACAGAGAAATGAAAAACTGTTTTTT.

This chain links TRBV7-1 with TRBJ2-3, with 10 nucleotides matching TRBD1. TRBV7-1 is recorded as an ORF, its role being uncertain. With 5 bases clipped from V and 6 bases from J, the junction kept 11 bases outside the gene matches. The CDR3 contains 16 residues. In nucleotides, the CDR3 is TGTGCCAGCAGCACTTATGCTGGGACAGGGGCCGATACGCAGTATTTT. Translating it yields CASSTYAGTGADTQYF.

With respect to this clone: At one boundary the junction diverges from the germline segment, which might be a read error. V gene TRBV29-1 combines with J gene TRBJ1-3; D remains unclear. This CDR3 is built from 15 residues. Germline-derived CDR1 and CDR2 are SQVTM and ANQGSEA. The CDR3 sequence is CSVVSHGSSGNTIYF. In DNA form, the CDR3 reads TGCAGTGTTGTGAGCCACGGGAGCTCTGGAAACACCATATATTTT.

The CDR3 is CAWSVGGGGNTIYF. The CDR3 region has the DNA TGTGCCTGGAGTGTTGGAGGTGGGGGAAACACCATATATTTT. The chain carries TRBV30 and TRBJ1-3; D is undetermined. The V gene lost 0 bases and the J gene lost 4 bases, with 10 bases spanning the gap. This CDR3 region has 14 residues. CDR1 is GTSNPN, CDR2 SVGIG, per germline (reference sequence).

This clone showed up just a few times. The chain joins TRBV6-8 to TRBJ2-1; D not resolved. Trimming cost V 6 bases and J 2 bases, with 8 bases left between them. Germline assignment: CDR1 MNHGY and CDR2 SAAAGT. The CDR3 has 13 amino acids. The CDR3 is CASRGRTYNEQFF. The CDR3 nucleotides read TGTGCCAGCAGAGGTCGAACCTACAATGAGCAGTTCTTC.

This clone came up once. The chain joins TRBV11-3 to TRBJ2-5; the D is unclear. Germline V gene sequence: CDR1 SGHNT, CDR2 YENEEA. The V and J ends lost 3 bases and 5 bases respectively, with 13 bases between them. This CDR3 has 14 amino acids. The CDR3 sequence: CASSFGALLETQYF. CDR3 nucleotides: TGTGCCAGCAGCTTTGGAGCCCTTTTGGAGACCCAGTACTTC. The entire variable domain, with the rest obtained from reference TRBV11-3 and TRBJ2-5, is as follows: EAGVVQSPRYKIIEKKQPVAFWCNPISGHNTLYWYLQNLGQGPELLIRYENEEAVDDSQLPKDRFSAERLKGVDSTLKIQPAELGDSAVYLCASSFGALLETQYFGPGTRLLVL.

The chain combines TRBV29-1 with TRBJ1-2; no firm D call. The V and J ends lost 5 bases and 3 bases respectively, with 10 bases between them. The CDR3 runs to 12 residues. CDR1 is SQVTM, CDR2 ANQGSEA, per germline. In nucleotides, the CDR3 is TGCAGCGTTCGGACTGAGGACTATGGCTACACCTTC. This gives the protein CSVRTEDYGYTF.

The V call is TRBV5-1, the J call TRBJ1-1, with a possible D match to TRBD1 (6 bases). Per germline, CDR1 SGHRS and CDR2 YFSETQ. The CDR3 contains 15 residues. V was trimmed by 1 base and J by 2 bases, leaving 12 bases between them. The CDR3 is CASSLSLQGNTEAFF. CDR3 coding DNA: TGCGCCAGCAGCTTGAGTTTACAGGGAAACACTGAAGCTTTCTTT. The variable domain in full, with the rest retrieved from reference TRBV5-1 and TRBJ1-1, is KAGVTQTPRYLIKTRGQQVTLSCSPISGHRSVSWYQQTPGQGLQFLFEYFSETQRNKGNFPGRFSGRQFSNSRSEMNVSTLELGDSALYLCASSLSLQGNTEAFFGQGTRLTVV.

The rearrangement joins TRBV6-8 to TRBJ2-5; D ambiguous. Germline values: CDR1 MNHGY, CDR2 SAAAGT. V was clipped by 2 bases and J by 4 bases, with 8 bases between them. There are 13 residues in the CDR3. In DNA, the CDR3 is TGTGCCAGCAGTTACCCCCCTTCAGAGACCCAGTACTTC. Its translation: CASSYPPSETQYF.

This clone has a handful of counts. Written as DNA, the CDR3 is TGTGCCAGCAGTAAGATGACAGGGTTGAGGAACTCCTACGAGCAGTACGTC. Amino acid sequence: CASSKMTGLRNSYEQYV. This chain joins TRBV11-3 and TRBJ2-7; 7 bases line up with TRBD1. V lost 6 bases to trimming and J lost 0 bases; unmatched junction nucleotides: 14. The CDR3 contains 17 residues. The V gene's germline CDR1 is SGHNT and CDR2 YENEEA.

The CDR3 protein is CASSPGALGTEAFF. The CDR3 nucleotides are TGTGCCAGCAGTCCCGGGGCTTTGGGTACTGAAGCTTTCTTT. This chain connects TRBV11-3 to TRBJ1-1; TRBD1 might be the D (5 bases). The CDR3 runs 14 residues. Germline CDR1 reads SGHNT; CDR2 reads YENEEA. Deletions cut 6 bases from V and 5 bases from J, with 16 bases between.

The chain couples TRBV28 to TRBJ1-4; TRBD1 matches at 8 bases. This CDR3 contains 15 residues. Germline CDR1 MDHEN, CDR2 SYDVKM. V shed 5 bases and J 3 bases; nucleotides not matched to a gene: 5. CDR3 loop: CASSPVDRANEKLFF. The CDR3 DNA follows: TGTGCCAGCAGTCCCGTGGACAGGGCTAATGAAAAACTGTTTTTT.

The V call is TRBV6-8, the J call TRBJ1-2; 7 bases are a match to TRBD1. Germline V gene lookup returns CDR1 MNHGY and CDR2 SAAAGT. The V gene end was trimmed by 9 bases and the J gene end by 0 bases; junction bases not matched to a gene: 4. The CDR3 contains 13 residues. CDR3 region: CASWDSPNYGYTF. The CDR3 DNA follows: TGTGCCAGTTGGGACAGTCCTAACTATGGCTACACCTTC.

The chain carries TRBV11-3 and TRBJ1-1; 8 bases fit TRBD1. Germline assignment: CDR1 SGHNT and CDR2 YENEEA. V shed 4 bases and J 0 bases; nucleotides not matched to a gene: 7. The CDR3 has 16 residues. This CDR3 is CASSSGTGTMNTEAFF. As DNA, the CDR3 is TGTGCCAGCAGCTCCGGGACAGGAACCATGAACACTGAAGCTTTCTTT. Looking up the rest from reference TRBV11-3 and TRBJ1-1 gives the full variable domain: EAGVVQSPRYKIIEKKQPVAFWCNPISGHNTLYWYLQNLGQGPELLIRYENEEAVDDSQLPKDRFSAERLKGVDSTLKIQPAELGDSAVYLCASSSGTGTMNTEAFFGQGTRLTVV.

The chain combines TRBV6-8 with TRBJ2-7; D may correspond to TRBD1 or TRBD2 (5 bases each). The CDR3 totals 13 residues. CDR1 and CDR2 from the germline V gene are MNHGY and SAAAGT. With 5 bases removed from V and 4 bases from J, the gap between germline ends came to 12 bases. The CDR3 DNA sequence: TGTGCCAGCAGTCAGCGTGGGGGTTACGAGCAGTACGTC. Protein: CASSQRGGYEQYV.

CDR3 DNA: TGCGCCAGCAGCCCCGGGAGCGGCGGCACCTACGAGCAGTACTTC. Amino acids: CASSPGSGGTYEQYF. The chain uses TRBV1 and TRBJ2-7; TRBD2, the table's D call, lacks a check against the DNA. TRBV1 is a listed pseudogene. There are 15 residues in the CDR3.

V is TRBV10-3 and J is TRBJ2-2; D is ambiguous. CDR3 length: 13 amino acids. Deletions cut 2 bases from V and 7 bases from J, with 8 bases between. From germline, CDR1 is ENHRY and CDR2 SYGVKD. CDR3 coding DNA: TGTGCCATCAGTGAGCTGGTTAACGGGGAGCTGTTTTTT. Translation: CAISELVNGELFF.

The chain links TRBV5-1 to TRBJ2-3, with D tentatively TRBD2 (6 bases). The CDR3 loop spans 16 amino acids. CDR1 SGHRS and CDR2 YFSETQ come from the germline V gene. V lost 0 bases, J lost 4 bases, and 15 bases lay in between. The DNA for the CDR3 is TGCGCCAGCAGCTTGGCCCGACCGGCGGGGTCAGATACGCAGTATTTT. This codes for CASSLARPAGSDTQYF.

This chain joins TRBV5-1 and TRBJ2-2, with D perhaps TRBD1 or TRBD2 (5 bases each). The germline gives CDR1 SGHRS, CDR2 YFSETQ. This CDR3 is 14 amino acids long. The V end was cut by 0 bases, the J end by 9 bases, with 12 bases between. The CDR3 loop is CASSLDVRGRELFF. CDR3 DNA sequence: TGCGCCAGCAGCTTGGATGTCCGGGGACGGGAGCTGTTTTTT.